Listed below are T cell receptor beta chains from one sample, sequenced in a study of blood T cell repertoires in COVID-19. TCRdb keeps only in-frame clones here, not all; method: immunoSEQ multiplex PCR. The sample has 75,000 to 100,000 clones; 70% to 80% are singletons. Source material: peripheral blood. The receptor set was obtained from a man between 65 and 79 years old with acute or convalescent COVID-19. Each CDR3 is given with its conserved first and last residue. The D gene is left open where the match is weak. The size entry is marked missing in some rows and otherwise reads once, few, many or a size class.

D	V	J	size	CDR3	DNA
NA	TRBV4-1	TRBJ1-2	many	CASSQDIRGGYTF	TGCGCCAGCAGCCAAGACATCCGGGGGGGCTACACCTTC
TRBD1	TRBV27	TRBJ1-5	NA	CASRPGQISNQPQHF	TGTGCCAGCAGGCCGGGACAGATTAGCAATCAGCCCCAGCATTTT
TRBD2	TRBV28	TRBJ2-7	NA	CASSIAGVADEQYF	TGTGCCAGCAGTATAGCGGGAGTGGCAGACGAGCAGTACTTC
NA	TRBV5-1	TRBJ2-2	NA	CASSLAGGNTGELFF	TGCGCCAGCAGCTTGGCCGGCGGAAACACCGGGGAGCTGTTTTTT
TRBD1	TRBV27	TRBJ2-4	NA	CADRDRGPNIQYF	TGTGCCGACCGGGACAGGGGGCCGAACATTCAGTACTTC
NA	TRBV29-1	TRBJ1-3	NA	CSAAPGLGNTIYF	TGCAGCGCCGCCCCGGGACTGGGAAACACCATATATTTT
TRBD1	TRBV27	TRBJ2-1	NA	CASSTQGFEQFF	TGTGCCAGCAGTACACAGGGGTTTGAGCAGTTCTTC
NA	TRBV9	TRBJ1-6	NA	CASSAQAFNSPLHF	TGTGCCAGCAGCGCTCAGGCGTTTAATTCACCCCTCCACTTT
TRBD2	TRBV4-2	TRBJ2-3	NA	CASSQDTLAGGPYGTQYF	TGTGCCAGCAGCCAAGATACCCTAGCGGGAGGCCCTTACGGTACGCAGTATTTT
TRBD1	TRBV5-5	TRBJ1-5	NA	CASSSGTGELYSNQPQHF	TGTGCCAGCAGCTCCGGGACAGGGGAACTGTATAGCAATCAGCCCCAGCATTTT
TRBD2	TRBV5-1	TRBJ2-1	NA	CASSYTSGMVNEQFF	TGCGCCAGCAGCTATACTAGCGGGATGGTCAATGAGCAGTTCTTC
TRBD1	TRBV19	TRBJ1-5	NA	CASSIVYRGQGQPQHF	TGTGCCAGTAGTATAGTGTACAGGGGGCAAGGGCAGCCCCAGCATTTT
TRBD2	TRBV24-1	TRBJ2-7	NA	CATSDPKAGGYEQYF	TGTGCCACCAGTGACCCCAAAGCGGGAGGCTACGAGCAGTACTTC
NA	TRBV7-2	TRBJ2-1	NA	CASSLFSGTSYNEQFF	TGTGCCAGCAGCCTGTTTAGCGGAACCTCCTACAATGAGCAGTTCTTC
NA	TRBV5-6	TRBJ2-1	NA	CASSLDASRGYEQFF	TGTGCCAGCAGCCTGGACGCGTCCCGAGGGTATGAGCAGTTCTTC
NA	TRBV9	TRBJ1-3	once	CASSRGGAGNTIYF	TGTGCCAGCAGCCGAGGGGGAGCTGGAAACACCATATATTTT
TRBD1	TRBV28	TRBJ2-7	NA	CASSPDRGLYEQYF	TGTGCCAGCAGTCCGGACAGGGGACTTTACGAGCAGTACTTC
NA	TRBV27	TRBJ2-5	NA	CASSLIGTQETQYF	TGTGCCAGCAGTTTAATCGGGACACAAGAGACCCAGTACTTC
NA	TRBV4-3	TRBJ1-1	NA	CASSQSSMDSALLNTEAFF	TGCGCCAGCAGCCAAAGCTCAATGGACAGCGCCCTTCTGAACACTGAAGCTTTCTTT
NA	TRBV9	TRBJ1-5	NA	CASSVEGGNQPQHF	TGTGCCAGCAGCGTAGAAGGGGGAAATCAGCCCCAGCATTTT
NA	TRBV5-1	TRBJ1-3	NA	CASSLADSPGNTIYF	TGCGCCAGCAGCTTGGCCGACTCTCCTGGAAACACCATATATTTT
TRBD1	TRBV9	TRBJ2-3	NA	CASSLRTGSTDTQYF	TGTGCCAGCAGCCTCCGGACAGGCAGCACAGATACGCAGTATTTT
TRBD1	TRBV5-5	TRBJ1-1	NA	CASRPRQGESTEAFF	TGTGCCAGCAGGCCTCGACAGGGGGAAAGCACTGAAGCTTTCTTT
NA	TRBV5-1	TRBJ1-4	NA	CASSLNRDDEKLFF	TGCGCCAGCAGCTTGAACAGGGATGATGAAAAACTGTTTTTT
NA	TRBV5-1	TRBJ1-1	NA	CASSPPGNTEAFF	TGCGCCAGCAGCCCGCCAGGGAACACTGAAGCTTTCTTT
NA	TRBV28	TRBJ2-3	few	CASSFLTRGTDTQYF	TGTGCCAGCAGTTTCCTGACTAGAGGCACAGATACGCAGTATTTT
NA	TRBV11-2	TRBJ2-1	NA	CASSLAGLPRNEQFF	TGTGCCAGCAGCTTAGCTGGACTACCGCGTAATGAGCAGTTCTTC
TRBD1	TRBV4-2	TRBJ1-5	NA	CASSQGETGAQPQHF	TGTGCCAGCAGCCAAGGTGAAACAGGGGCTCAGCCCCAGCATTTT
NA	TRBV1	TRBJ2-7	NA	CTSSHLPPGIIRTGGSYEQYF	TGCACCAGCAGCCACCTCCCTCCGGGTATCATCCGGACAGGGGGCTCCTACGAGCAGTACTTC
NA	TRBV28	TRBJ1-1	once	CATLEAGNTEAFF	TGTGCCACCCTGGAGGCTGGGAACACTGAAGCTTTCTTT
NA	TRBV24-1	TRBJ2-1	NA	CATSDLAAANSYNEQFF	TGTGCCACCAGTGATTTAGCGGCGGCTAACTCCTACAATGAGCAGTTCTTC
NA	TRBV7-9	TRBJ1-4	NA	CASSAYWGPLNEKLFF	TGTGCCAGCAGCGCCTATTGGGGGCCCCTAAATGAAAAACTGTTTTTT
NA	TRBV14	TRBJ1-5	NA	CASSQDQTHKNQPQHF	TGTGCCAGCAGCCAAGATCAGACACACAAGAATCAGCCCCAGCATTTT
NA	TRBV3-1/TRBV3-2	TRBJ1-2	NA	CASSLGTIGGYTF	TGTGCCAGCAGCCTTGGGACTATTGGGGGCTACACCTTC
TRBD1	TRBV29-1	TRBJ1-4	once	CSVGTGYEKLFF	TGCAGCGTGGGGACAGGGTATGAAAAACTGTTTTTT
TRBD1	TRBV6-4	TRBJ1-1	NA	CASSLDRATEAFF	TGTGCCAGCAGTTTGGACAGGGCCACTGAAGCTTTCTTT
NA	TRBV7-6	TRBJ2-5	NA	CASSSRLLRVETQYF	TGTGCCAGCAGCTCGAGGCTGCTGCGGGTAGAGACCCAGTACTTC
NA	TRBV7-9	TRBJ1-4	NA	CASSLGAGVRASNEKLFF	TGTGCCAGCAGCTTAGGAGCAGGGGTCCGGGCGTCTAATGAAAAACTGTTTTTT
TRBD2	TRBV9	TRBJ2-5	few	CASSVSLTSMETQYF	TGTGCCAGCAGCGTCTCCTTGACTAGCATGGAGACCCAGTACTTC
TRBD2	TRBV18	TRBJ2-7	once	CASSPGTSGTEQYF	TGTGCCAGCTCTCCCGGGACTAGCGGAACCGAGCAGTACTTC
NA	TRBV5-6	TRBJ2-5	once	CASTDSSAGQETQYF	TGTGCCAGCACGGACAGCTCGGCTGGCCAAGAGACCCAGTACTTC
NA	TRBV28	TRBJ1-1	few	CASNGGGGGNTEAFF	TGTGCCAGCAATGGCGGTGGGGGGGGCAACACTGAAGCTTTCTTT
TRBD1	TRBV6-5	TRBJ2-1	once	CASSYSTGTVYNEQFF	TGTGCCAGCAGTTACTCCACCGGGACAGTTTACAATGAGCAGTTCTTC
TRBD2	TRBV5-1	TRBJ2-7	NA	CASSLFSGVSYEQYF	TGCGCCAGCAGCTTGTTTAGCGGGGTGTCCTACGAGCAGTACTTC
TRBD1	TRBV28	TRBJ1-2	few	CASSFSGQGVYGYTF	TGTGCCAGCAGTTTTTCGGGACAGGGAGTCTATGGCTACACCTTC
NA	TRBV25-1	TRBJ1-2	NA	CASSEGGIGYGYTF	TGTGCCAGCAGTGAAGGGGGGATCGGCTATGGCTACACCTTC